These T cell receptor beta chains were read from a single sample in a study of OX40 agonist ivuxolimab in advanced cancers. Measured with immunoSEQ multiplex PCR; TCRdb has only the in-frame clones, and not every one. The repertoire consists of around 60,000 clones, with 65% to 80% occurring once and the leading ten covering 5% to 7.5%. The sequencing used CD4+ or CD8+ T cells sorted from blood, collected in a trial of the OX40 agonist ivuxolimab. Every receptor here comes from an adult with an advanced solid tumor such as melanoma, head and neck, liver or kidney cancer. The conserved cysteine and the conserved F or W are not part of the CDR3 here.

v_call: TRBV18; cdr3_aa: ASSPGQQNEKLF
v_call: TRBV18; cdr3_aa: ASSPKEADTQY
v_call: TRBV18; cdr3_aa: ASSLSIPRTTEAF
v_call: TRBV23-1; cdr3_aa: ASSPCPGQVNEQF
v_call: TRBV15; cdr3_aa: ATSRGFGGANSPLH
v_call: TRBV4-2; cdr3_aa: ASSQVRARELYNEQF
v_call: TRBV2; cdr3_aa: ASSRDLTNEKLF
v_call: TRBV7-2; cdr3_aa: ASSLAQTDTQY
v_call: TRBV7-2; cdr3_aa: ASSLVAPPQETQY
v_call: TRBV5-5; cdr3_aa: ASSLTSGGLQETQY
v_call: TRBV7-2; cdr3_aa: ASSSRVRGPNYGYT
v_call: TRBV21-1; cdr3_aa: ASRVGGEAF
v_call: TRBV11-3; cdr3_aa: ASSLGGAGDTQY
v_call: TRBV5-4; cdr3_aa: ASSPGGLIAGLETQY
v_call: TRBV21-1; cdr3_aa: ASSNRGVWGGSNQPQH
v_call: TRBV4-3; cdr3_aa: ASSHARRGTEAF
v_call: TRBV10-3; cdr3_aa: AINPSLAGGSNEQF
v_call: TRBV7-9; cdr3_aa: ASSLGTYQPQH
v_call: TRBV13; cdr3_aa: ASSLRIAGLYEQY
v_call: TRBV18; cdr3_aa: ASSRRTGTGSENYGYT
v_call: TRBV6-5; cdr3_aa: ASRFTGTGELF
v_call: TRBV27; cdr3_aa: ASRTDRGYEQY
v_call: TRBV10-3; cdr3_aa: AISERPGQGRETQY
v_call: TRBV10-1; cdr3_aa: ASSEPKDRGAYCNQPQH
v_call: TRBV6-1; cdr3_aa: ASSLGGLDSPLH
v_call: TRBV6-6; cdr3_aa: ASSSGLNTEAF
v_call: TRBV9; cdr3_aa: ASSVAQGGFGNTIY
v_call: TRBV7-9; cdr3_aa: ASSLRGTGTNEQF
v_call: TRBV10-3; cdr3_aa: ATKGPAGHHTDTQY
v_call: TRBV4-1; cdr3_aa: ASSQGHRTDYGYT
v_call: TRBV2; cdr3_aa: ASRAGTSGYNEQF
v_call: TRBV18; cdr3_aa: ASSPSADNTEAF
v_call: TRBV7-9; cdr3_aa: ASSHEQGGNNYGYT
v_call: TRBV11-2; cdr3_aa: ASSLAGLSTDTQY
v_call: TRBV18; cdr3_aa: ASSPPSYNEQF
v_call: TRBV5-1; cdr3_aa: ASSLAGEGGAGLF
v_call: TRBV5-6; cdr3_aa: ASSSGLAKNIQY
v_call: TRBV28; cdr3_aa: ASSSSGQGRYT
v_call: TRBV6-1; cdr3_aa: ASSEALVVGGAAEQY
v_call: TRBV19; cdr3_aa: ASSMTGDPSLYEQY
v_call: TRBV5-1; cdr3_aa: ASSSYNEQF
v_call: TRBV4-1; cdr3_aa: ASSQPGLDGRAGELF
v_call: TRBV10-1; cdr3_aa: ASSEEADYGYT
v_call: TRBV19; cdr3_aa: ASSKTTGFTASYEQY